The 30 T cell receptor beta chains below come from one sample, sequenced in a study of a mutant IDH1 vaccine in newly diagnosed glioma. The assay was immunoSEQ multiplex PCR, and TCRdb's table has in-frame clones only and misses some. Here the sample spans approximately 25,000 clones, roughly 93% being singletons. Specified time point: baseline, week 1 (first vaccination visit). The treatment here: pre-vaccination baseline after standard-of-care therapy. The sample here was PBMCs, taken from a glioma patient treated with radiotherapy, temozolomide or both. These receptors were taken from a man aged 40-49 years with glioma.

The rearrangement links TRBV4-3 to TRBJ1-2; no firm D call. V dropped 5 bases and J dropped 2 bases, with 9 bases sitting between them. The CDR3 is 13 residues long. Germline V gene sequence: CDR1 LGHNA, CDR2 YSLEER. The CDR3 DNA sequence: TGCGCCAGCAGCGAGACGGGGAACTATGGCTACACCTTC. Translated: CASSETGNYGYTF.

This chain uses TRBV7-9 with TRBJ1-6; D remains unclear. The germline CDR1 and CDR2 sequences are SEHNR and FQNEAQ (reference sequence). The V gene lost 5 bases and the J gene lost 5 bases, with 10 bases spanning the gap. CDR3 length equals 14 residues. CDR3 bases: TGTGCCAGCAGCGTCCAGCGCAATAATTCACCCCTCCACTTT. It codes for CASSVQRNNSPLHF.

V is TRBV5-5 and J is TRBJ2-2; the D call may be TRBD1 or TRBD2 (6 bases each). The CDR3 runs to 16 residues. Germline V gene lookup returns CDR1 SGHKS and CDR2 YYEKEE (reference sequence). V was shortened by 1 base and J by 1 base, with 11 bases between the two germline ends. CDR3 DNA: TGTGCCAGCAGCTTGTATGAGGGGGGGAACACCGGGGAGCTGTTTTTT. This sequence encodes CASSLYEGGNTGELFF.

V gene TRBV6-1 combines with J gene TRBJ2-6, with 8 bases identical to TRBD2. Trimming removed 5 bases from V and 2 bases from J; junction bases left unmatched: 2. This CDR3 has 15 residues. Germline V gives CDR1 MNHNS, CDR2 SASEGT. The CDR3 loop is CASSTGGAGANVLTF. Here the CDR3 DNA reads TGTGCCAGCAGTACGGGGGGGGCTGGGGCCAACGTCCTGACTTTC.

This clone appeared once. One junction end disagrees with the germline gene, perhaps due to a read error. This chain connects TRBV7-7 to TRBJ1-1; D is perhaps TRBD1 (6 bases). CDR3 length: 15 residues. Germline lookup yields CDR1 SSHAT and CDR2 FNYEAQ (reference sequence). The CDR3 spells CASSLLQGMNTEAFF. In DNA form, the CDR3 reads TGTGCTAGCAGCCTACTACAGGGCATGAACACTGAAGCTTTCTTT.

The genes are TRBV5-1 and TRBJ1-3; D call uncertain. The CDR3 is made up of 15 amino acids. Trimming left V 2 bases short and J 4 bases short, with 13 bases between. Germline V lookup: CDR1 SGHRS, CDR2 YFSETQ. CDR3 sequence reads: CASSFWGSDGNTIYF. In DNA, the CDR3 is TGCGCCAGCAGCTTCTGGGGTAGTGACGGAAACACCATATATTTT.

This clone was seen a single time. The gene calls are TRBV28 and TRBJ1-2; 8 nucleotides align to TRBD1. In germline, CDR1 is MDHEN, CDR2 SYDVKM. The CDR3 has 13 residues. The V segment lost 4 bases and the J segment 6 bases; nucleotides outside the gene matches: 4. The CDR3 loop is CASSSSGGNGYTF. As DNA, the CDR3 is TGTGCCAGCAGTTCCTCAGGGGGCAATGGCTACACCTTC.

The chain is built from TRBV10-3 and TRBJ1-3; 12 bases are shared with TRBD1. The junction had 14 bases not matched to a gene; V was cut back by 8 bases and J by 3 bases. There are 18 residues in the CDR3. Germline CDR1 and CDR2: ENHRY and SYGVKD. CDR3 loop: CAIEPGQGASANGNTIYF. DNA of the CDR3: TGTGCCATCGAGCCGGGACAGGGGGCGTCGGCGAATGGAAACACCATATATTTT.

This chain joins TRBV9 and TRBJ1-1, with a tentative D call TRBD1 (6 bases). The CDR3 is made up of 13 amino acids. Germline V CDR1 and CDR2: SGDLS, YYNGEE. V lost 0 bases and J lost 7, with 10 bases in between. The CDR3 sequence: CASSVATGFEAFF. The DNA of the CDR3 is TGTGCCAGCAGCGTAGCTACAGGGTTTGAAGCTTTCTTT.

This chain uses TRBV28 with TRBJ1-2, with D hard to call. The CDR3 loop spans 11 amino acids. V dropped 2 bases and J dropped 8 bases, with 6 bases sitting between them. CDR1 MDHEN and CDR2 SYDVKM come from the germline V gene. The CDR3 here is CASSLPGGYTF. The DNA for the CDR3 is TGTGCCAGCAGTTTACCCGGGGGCTACACCTTC.

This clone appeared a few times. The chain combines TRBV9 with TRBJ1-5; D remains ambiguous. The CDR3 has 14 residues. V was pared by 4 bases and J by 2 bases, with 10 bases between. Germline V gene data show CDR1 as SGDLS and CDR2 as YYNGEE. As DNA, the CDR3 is TGTGCCAGCAGCCGCGGGTGGGGCAATCAGCCCCAGCATTTT. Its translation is CASSRGWGNQPQHF.

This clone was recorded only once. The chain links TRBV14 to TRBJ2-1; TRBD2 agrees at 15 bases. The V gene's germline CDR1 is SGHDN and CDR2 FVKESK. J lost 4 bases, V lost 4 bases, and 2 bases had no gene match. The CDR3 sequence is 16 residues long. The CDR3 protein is CASSPGLAGGYNEQFF. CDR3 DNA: TGTGCCAGCAGCCCGGGACTAGCGGGGGGATACAATGAGCAGTTCTTC. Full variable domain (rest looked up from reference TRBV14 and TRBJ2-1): EAGVTQFPSHSVIEKGQTVTLRCDPISGHDNLYWYRRVMGKEIKFLLHFVKESKQDESGMPNNRFLAERTGGTYSTLKVQPAELEDSGVYFCASSPGLAGGYNEQFFGPGTRLTVL.

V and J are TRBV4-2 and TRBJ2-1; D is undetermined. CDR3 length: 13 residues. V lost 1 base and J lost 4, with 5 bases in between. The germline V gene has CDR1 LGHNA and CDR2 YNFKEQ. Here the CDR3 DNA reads TGTGCCAGCAGCCAAGGGCTTTACAATGAGCAGTTCTTC. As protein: CASSQGLYNEQFF.

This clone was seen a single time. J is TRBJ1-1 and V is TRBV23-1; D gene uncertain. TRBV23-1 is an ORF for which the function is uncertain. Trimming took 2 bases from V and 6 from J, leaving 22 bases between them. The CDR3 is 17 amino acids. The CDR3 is CASSQRSLGQPYAEAFF. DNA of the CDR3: TGCGCCAGCAGTCAAAGGTCTCTCGGGCAACCTTACGCTGAAGCTTTCTTT.

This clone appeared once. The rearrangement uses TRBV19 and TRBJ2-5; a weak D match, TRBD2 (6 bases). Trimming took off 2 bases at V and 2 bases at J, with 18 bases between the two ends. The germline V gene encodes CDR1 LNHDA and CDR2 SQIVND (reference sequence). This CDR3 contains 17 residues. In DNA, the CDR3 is TGTGCCAGTAGTATACCCCGTGGTAGCGGATCTCAAGAGACCCAGTACTTC. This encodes CASSIPRGSGSQETQYF.

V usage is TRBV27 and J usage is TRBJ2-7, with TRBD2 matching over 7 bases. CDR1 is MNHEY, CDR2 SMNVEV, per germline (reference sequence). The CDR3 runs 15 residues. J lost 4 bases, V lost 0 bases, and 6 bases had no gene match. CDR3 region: CASSLSSGAGYEQYF. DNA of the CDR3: TGTGCCAGCAGTTTATCCAGCGGGGCTGGATACGAGCAGTACTTC.

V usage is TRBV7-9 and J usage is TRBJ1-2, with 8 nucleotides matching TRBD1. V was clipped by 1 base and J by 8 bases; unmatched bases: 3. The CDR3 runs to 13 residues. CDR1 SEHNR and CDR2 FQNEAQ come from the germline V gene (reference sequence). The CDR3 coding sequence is TGTGCCAGCAGCTTAGGGACAGGGCTCGGCTACACCTTC. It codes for CASSLGTGLGYTF.

DNA for the CDR3: TGTGCCAGCAGCTTGTTGGGGGGCGCCGGGGAGCTGTTTTTT. It encodes CASSLLGGAGELFF. The rearrangement uses TRBV7-2 and TRBJ2-2, with D perhaps assigned TRBD1 or TRBD2 (6 bases each). Looked up from germline, CDR1 is SGHTA and CDR2 is FQGNSA. Trimming cost V 3 bases and J 6 bases, with 11 bases left between them. The CDR3 totals 14 residues.

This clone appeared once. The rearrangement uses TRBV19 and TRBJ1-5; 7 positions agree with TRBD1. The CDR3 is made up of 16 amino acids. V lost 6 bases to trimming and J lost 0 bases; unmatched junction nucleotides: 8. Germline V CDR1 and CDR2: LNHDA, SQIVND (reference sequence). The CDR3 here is CASRKTGDYSNQPQHF. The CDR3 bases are TGTGCCAGTAGGAAAACAGGGGATTATAGCAATCAGCCCCAGCATTTT.

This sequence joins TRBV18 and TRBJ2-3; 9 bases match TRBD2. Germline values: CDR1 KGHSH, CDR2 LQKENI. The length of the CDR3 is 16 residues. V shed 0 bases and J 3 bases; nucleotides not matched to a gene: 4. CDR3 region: CASSPPRTSGTDTQYF. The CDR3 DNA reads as TGTGCCAGCTCACCACCTAGAACTAGCGGGACAGATACGCAGTATTTT.

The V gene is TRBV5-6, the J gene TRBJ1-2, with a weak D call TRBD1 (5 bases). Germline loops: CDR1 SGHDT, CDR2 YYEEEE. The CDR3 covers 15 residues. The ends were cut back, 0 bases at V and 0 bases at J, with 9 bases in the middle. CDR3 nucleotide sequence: TGTGCCAGCAGCTTGGATGAAGGGGCTAACTATGGCTACACCTTC. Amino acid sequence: CASSLDEGANYGYTF.

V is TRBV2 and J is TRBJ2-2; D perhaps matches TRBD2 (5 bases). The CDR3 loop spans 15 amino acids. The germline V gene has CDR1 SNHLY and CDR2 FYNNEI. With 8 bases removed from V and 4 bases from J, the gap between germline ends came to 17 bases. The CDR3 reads CASSPALAFTGELFF. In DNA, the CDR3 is TGTGCCAGCTCACCCGCCCTAGCATTCACCGGGGAGCTGTTTTTT. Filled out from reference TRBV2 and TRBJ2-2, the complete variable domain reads EPEVTQTPSHQVTQMGQEVILRCVPISNHLYFYWYRQILGQKVEFLVSFYNNEISEKSEIFDDQFSVERPDGSNFTLKIRSTKLEDSAMYFCASSPALAFTGELFFGEGSRLTVL.

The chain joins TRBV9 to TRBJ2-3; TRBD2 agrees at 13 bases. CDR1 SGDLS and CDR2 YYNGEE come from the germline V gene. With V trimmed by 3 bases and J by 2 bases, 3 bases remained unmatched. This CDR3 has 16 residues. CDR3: CASSAGTSGTTDTQYF. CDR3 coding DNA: TGTGCCAGCAGCGCCGGGACTAGCGGGACCACAGATACGCAGTATTTT.

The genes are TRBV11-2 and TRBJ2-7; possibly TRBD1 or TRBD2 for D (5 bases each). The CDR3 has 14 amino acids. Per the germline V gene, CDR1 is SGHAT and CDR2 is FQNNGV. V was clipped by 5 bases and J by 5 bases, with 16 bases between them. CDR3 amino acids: CASSRGDREDEQYF. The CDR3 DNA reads TGTGCCAGCAGCCGAGGGGACCGAGAGGACGAGCAGTACTTC.

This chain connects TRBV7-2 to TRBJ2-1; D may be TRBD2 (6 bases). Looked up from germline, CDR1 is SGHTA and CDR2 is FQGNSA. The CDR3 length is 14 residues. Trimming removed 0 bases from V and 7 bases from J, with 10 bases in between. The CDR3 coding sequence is TGTGCCAGCAGCTTAGCGGACTACAAAAATGAGCAGTTCTTC. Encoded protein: CASSLADYKNEQFF.

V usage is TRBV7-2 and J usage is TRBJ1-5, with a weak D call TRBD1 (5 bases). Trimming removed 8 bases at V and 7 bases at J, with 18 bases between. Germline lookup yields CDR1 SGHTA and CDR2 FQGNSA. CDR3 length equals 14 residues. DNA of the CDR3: TGTGCCAGCGGACCCGACAGTCAAAGGCAGCCCCAGCATTTT. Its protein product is CASGPDSQRQPQHF.

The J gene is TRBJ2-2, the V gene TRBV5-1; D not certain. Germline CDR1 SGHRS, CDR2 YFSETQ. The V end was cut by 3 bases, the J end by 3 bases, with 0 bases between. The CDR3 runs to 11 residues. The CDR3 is CASSYTGELFF. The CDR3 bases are TGCGCCAGCAGCTACACCGGGGAGCTGTTTTTT.

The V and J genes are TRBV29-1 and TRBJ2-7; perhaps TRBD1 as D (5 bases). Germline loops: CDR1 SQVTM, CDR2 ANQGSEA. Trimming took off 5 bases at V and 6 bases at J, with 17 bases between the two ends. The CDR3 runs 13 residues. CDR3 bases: TGCAGCGTTTTAGGGGTGGAGACGGGCGAGCAGTACTTC. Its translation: CSVLGVETGEQYF.

CDR3 sequence: CASSLTGGNIQYF. Written as DNA, the CDR3 is TGTGCCAGCAGCTTAACAGGAGGAAACATTCAGTACTTC. The chain combines TRBV11-2 with TRBJ2-4; D is perhaps TRBD1 or TRBD2 (5 bases each). This CDR3 region has 13 residues. Germline CDR1 reads SGHAT; CDR2 reads FQNNGV. V lost 2 bases and J 6 bases, leaving 8 bases between the germline ends.

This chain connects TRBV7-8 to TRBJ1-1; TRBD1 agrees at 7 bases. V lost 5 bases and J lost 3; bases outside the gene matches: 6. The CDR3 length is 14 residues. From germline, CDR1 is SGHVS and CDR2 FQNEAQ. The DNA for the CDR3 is TGTGCCAGCAGCCTTAGGACAGGAGACACTGAAGCTTTCTTT. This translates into CASSLRTGDTEAFF.